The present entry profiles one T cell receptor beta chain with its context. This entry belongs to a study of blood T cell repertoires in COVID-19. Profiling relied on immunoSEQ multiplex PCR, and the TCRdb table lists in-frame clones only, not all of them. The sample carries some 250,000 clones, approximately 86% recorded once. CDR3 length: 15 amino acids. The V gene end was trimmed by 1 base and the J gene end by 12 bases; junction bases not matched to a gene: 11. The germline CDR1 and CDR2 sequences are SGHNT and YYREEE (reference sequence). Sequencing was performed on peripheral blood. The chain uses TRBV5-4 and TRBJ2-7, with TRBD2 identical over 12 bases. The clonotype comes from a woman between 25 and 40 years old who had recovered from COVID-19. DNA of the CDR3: TGTGCCAGCAGCTTGATGGTCTCTAGCGGGGGGGCCTGGTACTTC. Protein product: CASSLMVSSGGAWYF.